Following are 5 T cell receptor beta chains from one sample sequenced in a study of cytotoxic CD8 clonotypes in ibrutinib-treated CLL. Sequencing was performed with immunoSEQ multiplex PCR; in TCRdb, only in-frame clones are kept and a portion is missing. The top ten clones hold under 45% of a sample with roughly 110,000 clones, 58% of them seen once. This specimen consisted of PBMCs, obtained after 24 months of ibrutinib treatment. The source is a human donor with chronic lymphocytic leukemia.

This clone was picked up a small number of times. J is TRBJ1-2 and V is TRBV30; unclear D gene. Trimming pared 5 bases from V and 6 bases from J, leaving 16 bases between. CDR3 size: 13 residues. Germline CDR1 reads GTSNPN; CDR2 reads SVGIG (reference sequence). The CDR3 sequence: CAWLPWAANGYTF. The CDR3 nucleotides are TGTGCCTGGCTCCCCTGGGCAGCGAATGGCTACACCTTC.

This clone was found a few times. The V gene is TRBV27, the J gene TRBJ2-2, with 9 bases lining up with TRBD1. Losses at the gene ends were 3 bases for V and 5 bases for J; bases not matched to a gene: 10. In germline, CDR1 is MNHEY, CDR2 SMNVEV (reference sequence). The CDR3 runs to 17 residues. The CDR3: CASSLGERQGETGELFF. CDR3 in DNA: TGTGCCAGCAGTTTGGGGGAGAGACAGGGGGAAACCGGGGAGCTGTTTTTT.

The CDR3 DNA follows: TGCGCCAGCGGACCAGGGTCCAGCTCCTATAATTCACCCCTCCACTTT. This gives the protein CASGPGSSSYNSPLHF. This chain connects TRBV5-1 to TRBJ1-6, with D possibly TRBD1 on 5 matching bases. From germline, CDR1 is SGHRS and CDR2 YFSETQ. The V and J ends lost 7 bases and 0 bases respectively, with 14 bases between them. There are 16 residues in the CDR3. Filled out from reference TRBV5-1 and TRBJ1-6, the complete variable domain reads KAGVTQTPRYLIKTRGQQVTLSCSPISGHRSVSWYQQTPGQGLQFLFEYFSETQRNKGNFPGRFSGRQFSNSRSEMNVSTLELGDSALYLCASGPGSSSYNSPLHFGNGTRLTVT.

The chain carries TRBV25-1 and TRBJ1-1; D gene ambiguous. The CDR3 extends over 13 amino acids. CDR1 is MGHDK, CDR2 SYGVNS, per germline. With 3 bases removed from V and 6 bases from J, the gap between germline ends came to 11 bases. The CDR3 sequence is CASSDSIGAEAFF. The CDR3 DNA follows: TGTGCCAGCAGTGACTCCATCGGGGCTGAAGCTTTCTTT.

V gene TRBV7-2 combines with J gene TRBJ1-5; D call uncertain. From germline, CDR1 is SGHTA and CDR2 FQGNSA. V lost 1 base and J lost 9, with 13 bases in between. The CDR3 contains 14 residues. The CDR3, as DNA: TGTGCCAGCAGCTTAGACCTCAACCAAGGGCCCCAGCATTTT. Translated, it gives CASSLDLNQGPQHF. Variable domain in full (rest from reference TRBV7-2 and TRBJ1-5): GAGVSQSPSNKVTEKGKDVELRCDPISGHTALYWYRQSLGQGLEFLIYFQGNSAPDKSGLPSDRFSAERTGGSVSTLTIQRTQQEDSAVYLCASSLDLNQGPQHFGDGTRLSIL.